Below are 31 T cell receptor beta chains sequenced from a single sample in a study of shared clonotypes between healthy human individuals. Data came from immunoSEQ multiplex PCR; TCRdb stores just in-frame clones and leaves some out. The repertoire has more than 1,200,000 clones, 98% to 99% of them found once; the top ten carry approximately 0.4%. Input material: naive CD4+ T cells sorted from blood. The subset was: CD45RA+ positively selected. These receptors were collected from a man younger than 40 in good health.

The V and J genes are TRBV4-3 and TRBJ2-4, with no clear D. The CDR3 contains 14 residues. V lost 1 base, J lost 0 bases, and 4 bases lay in between. In germline, CDR1 is LGHNA, CDR2 YSLEER. The CDR3 nucleotides read TGCGCCAGCAGCCAAGGGATAGCCAAAAACATTCAGTACTTC. Its translation: CASSQGIAKNIQYF.

The rearrangement links TRBV7-2 to TRBJ1-2; D remains ambiguous. The CDR3 covers 14 residues. The germline V and J ends were trimmed by 3 bases and 2 bases, with 10 bases remaining between them. Germline V gene sequence: CDR1 SGHTA, CDR2 FQGNSA. In DNA form, the CDR3 reads TGTGCCAGCAGCTTCATGGAACCCAACTATGGCTACACCTTC. It is translated as CASSFMEPNYGYTF.

The V and J genes are TRBV11-2 and TRBJ2-2; no definite D call. Germline V CDR1 and CDR2: SGHAT, FQNNGV. This CDR3 is 16 amino acids long. Trimming stripped 5 bases from V and 0 bases from J, with 13 bases between. As DNA, the CDR3 is TGTGCCAGCAGCCTGGACCTAATCCCGAACACCGGGGAGCTGTTTTTT. It yields the protein CASSLDLIPNTGELFF. The variable domain in full, completed from reference TRBV11-2 and TRBJ2-2, reads EAGVAQSPRYKIIEKRQSVAFWCNPISGHATLYWYQQILGQGPKLLIQFQNNGVVDDSQLPKDRFSAERLKGVDSTLKIQPAKLEDSAVYLCASSLDLIPNTGELFFGEGSRLTVL.

This clone appeared a single time. This chain joins TRBV11-2 and TRBJ2-7, with TRBD2 matching 9 bases. Germline-derived CDR1 and CDR2 are SGHAT and FQNNGV. Trimming at V came to 1 base and at J to 6 bases, leaving 7 bases not matched to a gene. The CDR3 is 15 amino acids. The CDR3 bases are TGTGCCAGCAGCTTAGGTCTAGCGGGAACGCGCGAGCAGTACTTC. Encoded protein: CASSLGLAGTREQYF.

This chain connects TRBV6-9 to TRBJ1-1; D possibly corresponds to TRBD1 (5 bases). This CDR3 is built from 18 residues. Trimming stripped 5 bases from V and 0 bases from J, with 22 bases between. Germline V gene data show CDR1 as MNHGY and CDR2 as SVAAGI. CDR3 loop: CASSPRAGAWVMNTEAFF. The CDR3 bases are TGTGCCAGCAGTCCCCGGGCTGGGGCCTGGGTAATGAACACTGAAGCTTTCTTT.

The rearrangement links TRBV28 to TRBJ2-7, with D unresolved. The CDR3 is 12 amino acids. Per germline, CDR1 MDHEN and CDR2 SYDVKM. The germline V and J ends were trimmed by 7 bases and 2 bases, with 9 bases remaining between them. CDR3: CASTSVAYEQYF. The CDR3 DNA reads as TGTGCCAGCACCTCGGTGGCCTACGAGCAGTACTTC.

CDR3 nucleotide sequence: TGTGCCAGCAGTCTCGGGACTAGCGGGAACCTGGCAGATACGCAGTATTTT. Amino acids: CASSLGTSGNLADTQYF. V is TRBV7-9 and J is TRBJ2-3; TRBD2 aligns across 13 bases. Germline trimming cut 6 bases from V and 4 bases from J; bases unmatched to any gene: 10. This CDR3 region has 17 residues. Germline CDR1 SEHNR, CDR2 FQNEAQ (reference sequence).

The chain carries TRBV28 and TRBJ2-1; the match to TRBD1 covers 8 bases. This CDR3 region has 15 residues. Germline V CDR1 and CDR2: MDHEN, SYDVKM. V lost 5 bases and J lost 12; bases outside the gene matches: 15. As DNA, the CDR3 is TGTGCCAGCAGTGATCCGGGGACAGGCCACCGCGGGCAGTTCTTC. This sequence encodes CASSDPGTGHRGQFF.

V gene TRBV19 combines with J gene TRBJ2-1; TRBD2 agrees at 9 bases. This CDR3 region has 15 residues. J was trimmed by 2 bases and V by 6 bases; bases with no gene match: 5. In germline, CDR1 is LNHDA, CDR2 SQIVND (reference sequence). The CDR3 bases are TGTGCCAGTAGCCATAGCGGGAGCCCCTACAATGAGCAGTTCTTC. As protein: CASSHSGSPYNEQFF.

V usage is TRBV28 and J usage is TRBJ2-7; D may be TRBD1 or TRBD2 (5 bases each). This CDR3 contains 14 residues. Germline lookup yields CDR1 MDHEN and CDR2 SYDVKM. V lost 3 bases, J lost 6 bases, and 15 bases lay in between. In DNA, the CDR3 is TGTGCCAGCAGTTTGGGGGACGGGCGTAGCGAGCAGTACTTC. The encoded protein is CASSLGDGRSEQYF.

The chain carries TRBV5-1 and TRBJ2-7; D might be TRBD2 (6 bases). Germline CDR1 SGHRS, CDR2 YFSETQ. The CDR3 runs to 16 residues. Trimming took off 7 bases at V and 3 bases at J, with 23 bases between the two ends. The CDR3 nucleotides are TGCGCCAGCGGGTTTCGACAGACGGGAGTCCTCTACGAGCAGTACTTC. Translating it yields CASGFRQTGVLYEQYF.

V is TRBV7-2 and J is TRBJ2-2; D remains ambiguous. V was trimmed by 4 bases and J by 0 bases, leaving 9 bases between them. Germline CDR1 is SGHTA and CDR2 is FQGNSA. The CDR3 is made up of 15 amino acids. The CDR3 DNA follows: TGTGCCAGCAGCTCAAGCTTCGCGAACACCGGGGAGCTGTTTTTT. Protein sequence: CASSSSFANTGELFF.

This clone was detected once. The chain employs TRBV9 and TRBJ2-2; no clear D gene. V was pared by 3 bases and J by 9 bases, with 9 bases between. CDR1 and CDR2 from the germline V gene are SGDLS and YYNGEE. CDR3 length equals 12 residues. Here the CDR3 reads CASSAPTRELFF. The CDR3 DNA reads as TGTGCCAGCAGCGCCCCTACGAGGGAGCTGTTTTTT.

The CDR3 protein is CATSRDFGLAREENEQFF. CDR3 in DNA: TGTGCCACCAGCAGAGACTTTGGACTAGCGCGCGAGGAGAATGAGCAGTTCTTC. The V and J genes are TRBV15 and TRBJ2-1; 9 bases are a match to TRBD2. The ends lost 0 bases at V and 7 bases at J; junction bases unmatched: 13. The germline CDR1 and CDR2 sequences are LNHNV and YYDKDF (reference sequence). The CDR3 covers 18 residues.

V and J are TRBV19 and TRBJ2-2; D is unresolved. CDR1 and CDR2 from the germline V gene are LNHDA and SQIVND (reference sequence). V lost 2 bases and J 4 bases, leaving 11 bases between the germline ends. This CDR3 has 15 amino acids. The chain's CDR3 is CASSIWQRITGELFF. The CDR3 DNA reads TGTGCCAGTAGTATATGGCAGCGAATCACCGGGGAGCTGTTTTTT.

This chain connects TRBV11-2 to TRBJ2-5; 7 bases line up with TRBD1. CDR1 is SGHAT and CDR2 is FQNNGV in the germline V gene. V was pared by 1 base and J by 5 bases, with 10 bases of the junction left unmatched. This CDR3 is built from 16 residues. CDR3 in amino acids: CASSLVVGGDTETQYF. The CDR3 DNA reads as TGTGCCAGCAGCTTAGTAGTAGGGGGCGATACGGAGACCCAGTACTTC.

The rearrangement links TRBV7-2 to TRBJ1-1; no firm D call. V lost 0 bases to trimming and J lost 4 bases, with 6 bases between them. The CDR3 is 13 amino acids. Germline loops: CDR1 SGHTA, CDR2 FQGNSA. The CDR3 sequence is CASSLAGITEAFF. DNA for the CDR3: TGTGCCAGCAGCTTAGCGGGGATCACTGAAGCTTTCTTT. Combining the CDR3 with reference TRBV7-2 and TRBJ1-1 gives the whole variable domain GAGVSQSPSNKVTEKGKDVELRCDPISGHTALYWYRQSLGQGLEFLIYFQGNSAPDKSGLPSDRFSAERTGGSVSTLTIQRTQQEDSAVYLCASSLAGITEAFFGQGTRLTVV.

The J gene is TRBJ2-7, the V gene TRBV11-2, with D unclear. The V gene lost 0 bases and the J gene lost 2 bases, with 8 bases spanning the gap. This CDR3 is 14 amino acids long. Per the germline V gene, CDR1 is SGHAT and CDR2 is FQNNGV. In DNA, the CDR3 is TGTGCCAGCAGCTTAGATGCGCCAACCTACGAGCAGTACTTC. It translates to CASSLDAPTYEQYF. Variable domain in full (rest from reference TRBV11-2 and TRBJ2-7): EAGVAQSPRYKIIEKRQSVAFWCNPISGHATLYWYQQILGQGPKLLIQFQNNGVVDDSQLPKDRFSAERLKGVDSTLKIQPAKLEDSAVYLCASSLDAPTYEQYFGPGTRLTVT.

Turning to this clone: Other DNA sequences in the same sample also yield this CDR3. The V gene is TRBV5-1, the J gene TRBJ2-7; D may be TRBD2 (5 bases). Germline values: CDR1 SGHRS, CDR2 YFSETQ. This CDR3 comprises 14 residues. Trimming took 0 bases from V and 3 from J, leaving 10 bases between them. The CDR3 reads CASSLAGNSYEQYF. The CDR3 nucleotides are TGCGCCAGCAGCTTGGCGGGAAACAGCTACGAGCAGTACTTC. Drawing the rest from reference TRBV5-1 and TRBJ2-7, the complete variable domain is KAGVTQTPRYLIKTRGQQVTLSCSPISGHRSVSWYQQTPGQGLQFLFEYFSETQRNKGNFPGRFSGRQFSNSRSEMNVSTLELGDSALYLCASSLAGNSYEQYFGPGTRLTVT.

Concerning this clone: This sample also contains other DNA sequences that code for the same CDR3. The chain carries TRBV5-1 and TRBJ2-1; TRBD2 aligns across 8 bases. This CDR3 spans 15 amino acids. Looked up from germline, CDR1 is SGHRS and CDR2 is YFSETQ. Trimming took 0 bases from V and 2 from J; bases not matched to a gene: 1. DNA for the CDR3: TGCGCCAGCAGCTTGGTTAGCGGGACCTACAATGAGCAGTTCTTC. Its protein product is CASSLVSGTYNEQFF. Looking up the rest from reference TRBV5-1 and TRBJ2-1 gives the full variable domain: KAGVTQTPRYLIKTRGQQVTLSCSPISGHRSVSWYQQTPGQGLQFLFEYFSETQRNKGNFPGRFSGRQFSNSRSEMNVSTLELGDSALYLCASSLVSGTYNEQFFGPGTRLTVL.

The J gene is TRBJ2-7, the V gene TRBV12-5; possibly TRBD1 or TRBD2 for D (5 bases each). CDR3 length: 13 amino acids. V was shortened by 7 bases and J by 6 bases, with 16 bases between the two germline ends. Per germline, CDR1 LGHNT and CDR2 FRNRAP. The CDR3 sequence: CASASEGSTEQYF. The CDR3 DNA is TGTGCTAGTGCCTCAGAGGGGTCTACCGAGCAGTACTTC.

The V and J genes are TRBV4-3 and TRBJ2-1; the match to TRBD2 covers 7 bases. The germline V gene encodes CDR1 LGHNA and CDR2 YSLEER. V was clipped by 4 bases and J by 5 bases; unmatched bases: 8. The CDR3 runs 15 residues. As DNA, the CDR3 is TGCGCCAGCAGCCTCCAGGCCCTAGCGGACAATGAGCAGTTCTTC. It encodes CASSLQALADNEQFF.

The gene calls are TRBV19 and TRBJ2-3; weak D call: TRBD2 (5 bases). From germline, CDR1 is LNHDA and CDR2 SQIVND (reference sequence). The CDR3 is 14 residues long. V was trimmed by 3 bases and J by 1 base, leaving 8 bases between them. The CDR3 DNA sequence: TGTGCCAGTAGTATGGCGAGGGGCACAGATACGCAGTATTTT. Translating it yields CASSMARGTDTQYF.

This chain connects TRBV7-9 to TRBJ1-3; D is perhaps TRBD1 (5 bases). The CDR3 is 17 amino acids. The V gene's germline CDR1 is SEHNR and CDR2 FQNEAQ (reference sequence). Trimming removed 2 bases at V and 4 bases at J, with 18 bases between. CDR3 region: CASSLRDSGIGGNTIYF. The CDR3 DNA reads TGTGCCAGCAGCTTACGGGACTCGGGGATTGGAGGAAACACCATATATTTT.

The V call is TRBV28, the J call TRBJ1-1; maybe TRBD1 (6 bases). The CDR3 consists of 17 residues. V dropped 7 bases and J dropped 1 base, with 22 bases sitting between them. In germline, CDR1 is MDHEN, CDR2 SYDVKM. The CDR3 sequence is CASKGAGAGEENTEAFF. The DNA of the CDR3 is TGTGCCAGCAAAGGAGCCGGGGCAGGGGAAGAGAACACTGAAGCTTTCTTT.

The CDR3 reads CASTIPRSSYNEQFF. CDR3 coding DNA: TGTGCCAGCACCATACCGAGGAGCTCCTACAATGAGCAGTTCTTC. The chain has TRBV6-6 and TRBJ2-1; D call uncertain. Germline values: CDR1 MNHNY, CDR2 SVGAGI (reference sequence). V gave up 7 bases and J gave up 0 bases, with 13 bases separating them. The CDR3 covers 15 residues.

This chain uses TRBV18 with TRBJ2-7; perhaps D is TRBD1 or TRBD2 (7 bases each). V was trimmed by 6 bases and J by 3 bases, leaving 15 bases between them. Germline V gene lookup returns CDR1 KGHSH and CDR2 LQKENI. This CDR3 is 14 amino acids long. The CDR3 nucleotides read TGTGCCAGCTCCAATACAGGGGAGGGCTACGAGCAGTACTTC. This translates into CASSNTGEGYEQYF.

The CDR3 DNA is TGTGCCAGCCGGGCGGGGGATTATAGCAATCAGCCCCAGCATTTT. Its protein product is CASRAGDYSNQPQHF. The chain has TRBV6-1 and TRBJ1-5, with a possible D match to TRBD1 (5 bases). V lost 8 bases to trimming and J lost 0 bases, with 14 bases between them. The CDR3 spans 15 residues. The V gene's germline CDR1 is MNHNS and CDR2 SASEGT.

The chain links TRBV7-9 to TRBJ1-2; TRBD1 agrees at 7 bases. The germline gives CDR1 SEHNR, CDR2 FQNEAQ (reference sequence). The V segment lost 5 bases and the J segment 4 bases; nucleotides outside the gene matches: 7. The CDR3 is 14 amino acids. CDR3 residues: CASSHETGFYGYTF. The CDR3 coding sequence is TGTGCCAGCAGCCATGAGACAGGGTTCTATGGCTACACCTTC.

The chain employs TRBV5-6 and TRBJ2-7; no reliable D call. Germline CDR1 is SGHDT and CDR2 is YYEEEE. The CDR3 is made up of 15 amino acids. Trimming took 5 bases from V and 3 from J, leaving 18 bases between them. The CDR3 DNA is TGTGCCAGCAGTTTAAACCCACGGGCAGGCTACGAGCAGTACTTC. Its translation is CASSLNPRAGYEQYF. Supplemented by reference TRBV5-6 and TRBJ2-7, the full variable domain reads DAGVTQSPTHLIKTRGQQVTLRCSPKSGHDTVSWYQQALGQGPQFIFQYYEEEERQRGNFPDRFSGHQFPNYSSELNVNALLLGDSALYLCASSLNPRAGYEQYFGPGTRLTVT.

This clone was picked up one time. The V call is TRBV5-1, the J call TRBJ2-7; a possible D gene is TRBD1 (6 bases). The CDR3 totals 12 residues. The ends were cut back, 7 bases at V and 7 bases at J, with 15 bases in the middle. Germline V gene data show CDR1 as SGHRS and CDR2 as YFSETQ. CDR3 coding DNA: TGCGCCAGCTACCTGGACAGTCTGGAGCAGTACTTC. Protein sequence: CASYLDSLEQYF. Complete variable domain (other parts from reference TRBV5-1 and TRBJ2-7): KAGVTQTPRYLIKTRGQQVTLSCSPISGHRSVSWYQQTPGQGLQFLFEYFSETQRNKGNFPGRFSGRQFSNSRSEMNVSTLELGDSALYLCASYLDSLEQYFGPGTRLTVT.